The clone carrying this T cell receptor beta chain was counted at least ten times. Used for diagnoses were clinical symptoms, serum thyroxine and TRAb, thyroid ultrasound and orbital computed tomography. Amplified regions were TCR beta CDR3 sequences from RNA transcripts. TCR CDR3 regions were first amplified by RT-PCR with HTBI primers. TCRdb redid the calling of the multiplex PCR reads with MiXCR, one entry per CDR3 protein. The sample records around 300,000 distinct CDR3 sequences, over 11% being singletons. These data come from a study of T cells in Graves' hyperthyroidism and ophthalmopathy. Study-wide context: Peripheral blood sampling occurred at initial diagnosis, before any treatment.

The CDR3 runs 16 residues. CDR1 is PRHDT, CDR2 FYEKMQ, per germline (reference sequence). V lost 1 base to trimming and J lost 5 bases, with 15 bases between them. Specimen: blood. The V gene is TRBV13, the J gene TRBJ2-1; D perhaps matches TRBD2 (6 bases). The receptor was isolated from a woman aged 30 to 39 with Graves' hyperthyroidism. DNA of the CDR3: TGTGCCAGCAGCTTAGAGGCTAGCGATGTCAACAATGAGCAGTTCTTC. Residues: CASSLEASDVNNEQFF.